This record looks at one T cell receptor (beta chain) sequence and its context. The clone's antigen remains unknown. No per-base quality is available; no much larger clone lies one base away. Trimmed from V: 3 bases; trimmed from J: 4 bases; junction bases lacking a gene match: 6. Counted from cysteine to phenylalanine, this CDR3 has 16 amino acids. This entry keeps only the CDR3 DNA: 48 bases, framed from base 1. Reading the germline V gene (reference sequence) gives CDR1 MNHNY and CDR2 SVGAGI. The intended sense of this specimen's time point label: blood 4 weeks post-SBRT, at nephrectomy. The sample's treatment or condition, from its label and the paper: 15 Gy SBRT to primary tumor, nephrectomy 4 weeks later. Samples came from a clinical trial, in which primary renal cell carcinomas received 15 Gy stereotactic body radiation therapy followed by nephrectomy 4 weeks later. To track tumor-enriched clonotypes, serial peripheral blood was sampled from radiation-treated patients at baseline and at 2 weeks and 4 weeks after SBRT. Every patient had renal cell carcinoma of clear cell pathology. The QIAamp DNA Blood Mini Kit (Qiagen) was used to prepare genomic DNA for TCR sequencing. The analyses included just those samples that passed every quality control check.

TCR beta libraries were generated from genomic DNA with the immunoSEQ kit, following the manufacturer's recommendations. To prepare the libraries, a first multiplex PCR with proprietary primers was run, followed by a second PCR that added unique barcodes, and a bead cleanup was done after each round. A kit-provided positive control reaction and a negative control reaction were included in every sample batch. The final libraries were assessed on an Agilent 4200 TapeStation D1000 ScreenTape, pooled by volume, and quantified by qPCR. Sequencing ran on an Illumina NextSeq500 with a MidOutput 150-cycle cartridge, using 156 Read1 and 15 Index1 cycles with kit custom primers. The pooled library was loaded at around 1.1 pM with a roughly 20% PhiX control spike-in. In the original analysis: Vendor-processed data were analyzed in R, and a clonotype was defined as all T cells sharing the same CDR3 nucleotide sequence. For clone abundance analyses, frequencies were normalized to the 10,000 most abundant clones per sample. Before analysis, public T cell clones were removed, and these numbered fewer than five per sample on average. Tumor-enriched clonotypes and baseline blood-enriched clonotypes were defined as those with an abundance difference of at least 32-fold between compartments. A beta-binomial differential abundance model was applied to find clonotypes that expanded or contracted between blood time points. Similarity between tumor and blood repertoires was quantified using the Baroni-Urbani and Buser coefficient, and groups were compared with two-tailed Wilcoxon tests in R. The immuneACCESS repertoire file appears here via TCRdb, limited to in-frame rearrangements. These files lack a portion of the clones; in checked studies, under half of the deficit traces to unresolved V genes, and the cause of the others is not known. D and trimming were read from the DNA, whereas the V and J calls and clone size are those reported in that table. Across this sample there are tens of thousands of clones, with approximately 80% seen only once. In total, the top ten clones hold around 9.4% of the sample.

This specimen belongs to a study of radiation and T cells in renal cell carcinoma (TCRdb year 2020). Context from the whole study: In total, 50 to 60 samples underwent TCR beta sequencing: some 25 tumors plus 27 peripheral blood samples. In the 40 to 60 samples combined, 4,016,671 unique CDR3 nucleotide sequences were found, encoding about 2.7 million unique CDR3 amino acid sequences. The last blood draw occurred 4 weeks after radiation, at the same time as nephrectomy. The paper's findings and limits, for the study overall: The single-armed trial design could not address effects of radiation dose or scheduling on the TCR repertoire. Because no pretreatment tumor biopsies were available, whether clonotypes were present in the tumor at baseline could not be determined. Top tumor clonotypes rose in blood from baseline to 2 weeks post-radiation, then contracted by 4 weeks, suggesting transient expansion of tumor-resident clones. Changes in the blood repertoire were not tracked past 4 weeks after treatment.

The sequencing here drew on blood, taken from a patient whose treatment included radiotherapy and nephrectomy. Recombination joined TRBV6-6 with TRBJ2-5, with TRBD2 identical over 12 junction bases. This sequence was found in a man aged 45-65 years with renal cell carcinoma. The nucleotides are TGTGCCAGCAGTTATCCTAGCGGGGGGGCCAGAGAGACCCAGTACTTC. Translated, it gives CASSYPSGGARETQYF.